This T cell receptor (beta chain) was identified in a study of blood T cell repertoires in COVID-19. Study context: Acute and convalescent COVID-19 specimens originated in the United States, Italy and Spain. PBMCs, B-cell-depleted T cells, or T cells provided the cDNA or gDNA that made up the material.

The CDR3 loop spans 18 amino acids. Germline-derived CDR1 and CDR2 are SGHTA and FQGNSA. V was clipped by 2 bases and J by 0 bases; unmatched bases: 8. Residents of about two dozen US areas, aged 18 to 89 years, made up the participants. Allocation to cohorts depended on clinical history reported by the participants. Assay: immunoSEQ multiplex PCR; the TCRdb copy retains only in-frame clones and omits some. This sample has under 300,000 clones; about 85% occur once, and the top ten carry about 6%. This clone has just one count. This TCR derives from a young woman with acute COVID-19. The V and J genes are TRBV7-2 and TRBJ2-2; 8 bases line up with TRBD1. The specimen was PBMCs or T cells enriched from blood (not recorded which). The CDR3 nucleotides are TGTGCCAGCAGCTTACCCCGGGACAGGAGATCGAACACCGGGGAGCTGTTTTTT. This codes for CASSLPRDRRSNTGELFF.